These 13 T cell receptor beta chains originate from one sample sequenced in a study. One entry per CDR3 protein, called by TCRdb with MiXCR from the RT-PCR reads. The table records around 700,000 distinct CDR3 sequences, around 14% of them present only once. The sample was memory CD4+ T cells from blood. The source is a female donor in good health, serving as a healthy control.

This clonotype was counted only a few times. The chain couples TRBV6-5 to TRBJ1-2, with D perhaps TRBD1 (6 bases). The CDR3 runs to 13 residues. The V and J ends lost 5 bases and 4 bases respectively, with 11 bases between them. In germline, CDR1 is MNHEY, CDR2 SVGAGI. The CDR3 loop reads CASSRGQTYGYTF. The CDR3 region has the DNA TGTGCCAGCAGTAGAGGACAGACCTATGGCTACACCTTC.

This clonotype has only a few counts. The CDR3 DNA is TGTGCCAGCAGCTTTAAGGACACACGCCAAGAGACCCAGTACTTC. This codes for CASSFKDTRQETQYF. The chain carries TRBV5-6 and TRBJ2-5; D possibly corresponds to TRBD1 (5 bases). Between the trimmed V and J ends, which lost 2 bases and 1 base, there was a span of 12 bases. The CDR3 length is 15 residues. Germline V gene lookup returns CDR1 SGHDT and CDR2 YYEEEE. Full variable domain (remainder filled in from reference TRBV5-6 and TRBJ2-5): DAGVTQSPTHLIKTRGQQVTLRCSPKSGHDTVSWYQQALGQGPQFIFQYYEEEERQRGNFPDRFSGHQFPNYSSELNVNALLLGDSALYLCASSFKDTRQETQYFGPGTRLLVL.

The gene calls are TRBV28 and TRBJ1-2, with a possible D match to TRBD1 (5 bases). The CDR3 consists of 12 residues. The germline gives CDR1 MDHEN, CDR2 SYDVKM. The V end was cut by 10 bases, the J end by 4 bases, with 13 bases between. CDR3 protein: CATPTVPYGYTF. The CDR3 DNA reads TGTGCCACCCCGACAGTACCCTATGGCTACACCTTC.

For this clonotype: One base away lies a much larger clone, so this may be a sequencing read error. V gene TRBV7-7 combines with J gene TRBJ1-5; possible D gene TRBD1, 6 bases. V was clipped by 5 bases and J by 6 bases, with 17 bases between them. Germline V lookup: CDR1 SSHAT, CDR2 FNYEAQ (reference sequence). The CDR3 consists of 15 residues. CDR3 coding DNA: TGTGCCAGCAGCAGTGGCTGGGGGCGAGGTCAGCCCCAGCATTTT. Translated, it gives CASSSGWGRGQPQHF.

In this sample, this clonotype turned up many times. The CDR3 DNA is TGTGCCAGCAGTTTTTCGGGGACGACCGGGGAGCTGTTTTTT. Translating it yields CASSFSGTTGELFF. The rearrangement links TRBV7-9 to TRBJ2-2; D may match TRBD1 or TRBD2 (5 bases each). This CDR3 comprises 14 residues. V gave up 6 bases and J gave up 5 bases, with 13 bases separating them. Per germline, CDR1 SEHNR and CDR2 FQNEAQ (reference sequence).

This clonotype was seen more than once but under ten times. The rearrangement joins TRBV5-1 to TRBJ1-4; TRBD1 might be the D (5 bases). V lost 3 bases to trimming and J lost 5 bases, with 14 bases between them. This CDR3 comprises 15 residues. Germline CDR1 and CDR2: SGHRS and YFSETQ. CDR3 residues: CASSWDGRRNEKLFF. The CDR3, as DNA: TGCGCCAGCAGCTGGGACGGGAGACGAAATGAAAAACTGTTTTTT. Full variable domain (missing parts from reference TRBV5-1 and TRBJ1-4): KAGVTQTPRYLIKTRGQQVTLSCSPISGHRSVSWYQQTPGQGLQFLFEYFSETQRNKGNFPGRFSGRQFSNSRSEMNVSTLELGDSALYLCASSWDGRRNEKLFFGSGTQLSVL.

This clonotype was found a few times. The rearrangement links TRBV9 to TRBJ1-4, with TRBD1 identical over 12 bases. This CDR3 has 15 residues. With 4 bases clipped from V and 9 bases from J, the junction kept 7 bases outside the gene matches. Germline loops: CDR1 SGDLS, CDR2 YYNGEE. CDR3 residues: CASSPTGTGGKKLFF. CDR3 nucleotides: TGTGCCAGCAGCCCCACCGGGACAGGGGGCAAAAAACTGTTTTTT.

This clonotype turned up a few times. V is TRBV6-5 and J is TRBJ2-6; 7 nucleotides agree with TRBD1. The V gene's germline CDR1 is MNHEY and CDR2 SVGAGI. The CDR3 contains 15 residues. J lost 2 bases, V lost 6 bases, and 4 bases had no gene match. CDR3 sequence: CASSGTGAGANVLTF. DNA of the CDR3: TGTGCCAGCAGCGGAACAGGGGCTGGGGCCAACGTCCTGACTTTC.

The gene calls are TRBV12-3 or TRBV12-4 and TRBJ2-3; 8 positions match TRBD1. The CDR3 length is 12 residues. V lost 6 bases, J lost 5 bases, and 1 base stayed unmatched. The CDR3 region is CASRGQGDTQYF. DNA of the CDR3: TGTGCCAGCAGAGGACAGGGAGATACGCAGTATTTT.

This clonotype was seen repeatedly, ten times or more. This chain uses TRBV6-5 with TRBJ2-5; D may correspond to TRBD1 or TRBD2 (5 bases each). The CDR3 loop spans 15 amino acids. With 6 bases removed from V and 4 bases from J, the gap between germline ends came to 18 bases. Germline V gene sequence: CDR1 MNHEY, CDR2 SVGAGI. The CDR3 protein is CASSTYPLGVETQYF. CDR3 nucleotides: TGTGCCAGCAGCACATACCCATTGGGGGTAGAGACCCAGTACTTC.

The rearrangement joins TRBV4-2 to TRBJ2-3, with D perhaps matching TRBD2 (5 bases). Per the germline V gene, CDR1 is LGHNA and CDR2 is YNFKEQ. Trimming left V 5 bases short and J 2 bases short, with 23 bases between. CDR3 length: 18 amino acids. CDR3 in amino acids: CASSLVSGSNLLTDTQYF. CDR3 sequence (DNA): TGTGCCAGCAGCTTGGTTTCGGGAAGCAACCTACTCACAGATACGCAGTATTTT.

This clonotype was counted many times. The chain has TRBV7-2 and TRBJ2-1; 11 bases are shared with TRBD2. Losses at the gene ends were 5 bases for V and 5 bases for J; bases not matched to a gene: 8. CDR3 size: 16 residues. Germline CDR1 reads SGHTA; CDR2 reads FQGNSA. CDR3 sequence (DNA): TGTGCCAGCAGCATGTTAGCGGGGGGGGGGCACAATGAGCAGTTCTTC. Amino acid sequence: CASSMLAGGGHNEQFF.

This clonotype was recorded at least ten times. The rearrangement links TRBV20-1 to TRBJ1-1; tentative D call: TRBD1 (5 bases). V dropped 3 bases and J dropped 3 bases, with 11 bases sitting between them. The germline CDR1 and CDR2 sequences are DFQATT and SNEGSKA (reference sequence). The CDR3 covers 13 residues. CDR3 amino acids: CSASSGGYTEAFF. CDR3 bases: TGCAGTGCTAGTTCGGGGGGGTACACTGAAGCTTTCTTT.